This TCR beta chain emerged from a study of cytomegalovirus exposure and HLA in healthy donors. Study-level results: Upon later analysis, HLA-associated TCR beta chains proved more clonally expanded than other, equally common chains.

V was shortened by 5 bases and J by 5 bases, with 6 bases between the two germline ends. The CDR3 covers 11 residues. Germline V gene data show CDR1 as GTSNPN and CDR2 as SVGIG (reference sequence). This clone showed up just once. Its antigen is still unknown. The PCR was carried out with 60 Vbeta primers and 13 Jbeta primers. This table comes from immunoSEQ multiplex PCR, and its TCRdb copy is limited to in-frame clones, with some not included. The top ten hold around 2.2% of the sample, which has about 190,000 clones, roughly 80% seen once. The sequencing sample was made of PBMCs. The chain links TRBV30 to TRBJ2-2; D might be TRBD1 (5 bases). This receptor was identified in a woman in her twenties or thirties in good health and CMV-seropositive. CDR3 bases: TGTGCCTGGGCAGGGACCGGGGAGCTGTTTTTT. Translation: CAWAGTGELFF.